Listed here are 32 T cell receptor beta chains from one sample, sequenced in a study of T cell responses to AZD1222 COVID-19 vaccine. Sequencing used immunoSEQ multiplex PCR; TCRdb keeps in-frame clones, though not all of them. The sample consists of about 120,000 clones, roughly 88% of them appearing once. Sequencing was performed on peripheral blood, taken on day 0 of MenACWY control vaccination. The receptor source for this set is an adult in good health.

The chain recombines TRBV7-8 with TRBJ2-3; D is unresolved. Trimming pared 1 base from V and 0 bases from J, leaving 17 bases between. Per the germline V gene, CDR1 is SGHVS and CDR2 is FQNEAQ. The CDR3 loop spans 18 amino acids. The CDR3 region is CASSLERYLLSSTDTQYF. The DNA for the CDR3 is TGTGCCAGCAGCTTAGAGCGCTACCTACTTTCTAGCACAGATACGCAGTATTTT.

J is TRBJ2-3 and V is TRBV14, with unresolved D. Germline V gene data show CDR1 as SGHDN and CDR2 as FVKESK. The CDR3 runs to 13 residues. V lost 6 bases to trimming and J lost 5 bases, with 12 bases between them. The CDR3 is CASSPGRGDTQYF. The CDR3 nucleotides are TGTGCCAGCAGTCCTGGGCGAGGAGATACGCAGTATTTT. Full variable domain (remainder filled in from reference TRBV14 and TRBJ2-3): EAGVTQFPSHSVIEKGQTVTLRCDPISGHDNLYWYRRVMGKEIKFLLHFVKESKQDESGMPNNRFLAERTGGTYSTLKVQPAELEDSGVYFCASSPGRGDTQYFGPGTRLTVL.

The chain employs TRBV9 and TRBJ1-3, with D unclear. The CDR3 is 14 amino acids. V was trimmed by 3 bases and J by 4 bases, leaving 11 bases between them. Germline CDR1 reads SGDLS; CDR2 reads YYNGEE. CDR3 amino acids: CASSAQGLGNTIYF. The CDR3 DNA sequence: TGTGCCAGCAGCGCGCAAGGGTTGGGAAACACCATATATTTT.

The chain couples TRBV29-1 to TRBJ2-5, with 7 bases aligning to TRBD2. V dropped 0 bases and J dropped 4; count of bases not matched to a gene: 5. The CDR3 covers 14 residues. The germline gives CDR1 SQVTM, CDR2 ANQGSEA. The CDR3 DNA reads as TGCAGCGTTGAAGAAGAGCGGGGCTTAGAGACCCAGTACTTC. As protein: CSVEEERGLETQYF.

The rearrangement uses TRBV5-5 and TRBJ2-7, with D unresolved. The CDR3 length is 12 residues. The V and J ends lost 0 bases and 3 bases respectively, with 4 bases between them. Germline lookup yields CDR1 SGHKS and CDR2 YYEKEE (reference sequence). This chain's CDR3 is CASSLGRYEQYF. The CDR3, as DNA: TGTGCCAGCAGCTTGGGGCGCTACGAGCAGTACTTC.

The V and J genes are TRBV6-2 or TRBV6-3 and TRBJ2-3; D perhaps matches TRBD2 (6 bases). The CDR3 is made up of 14 amino acids. CDR1 is MNHEY and CDR2 is SVGEGT in the germline V gene. V lost 5 bases and J lost 2, with 11 bases in between. The CDR3 DNA follows: TGTGCCAGCAGTGGGGGACTTCCCACAGATACGCAGTATTTT. This encodes CASSGGLPTDTQYF.

J is TRBJ1-5 and V is TRBV7-8; TRBD1 aligns across 8 bases. Germline values: CDR1 SGHVS, CDR2 FQNEAQ. CDR3 size: 14 residues. V lost 5 bases to trimming and J lost 3 bases; unmatched junction nucleotides: 3. CDR3 protein: CASSKGQDNQPQHF. CDR3 nucleotide sequence: TGTGCCAGCAGCAAGGGACAGGACAATCAGCCCCAGCATTTT.

The V and J genes are TRBV5-1 and TRBJ1-3; possible D gene TRBD1, 5 bases. The CDR3 totals 18 residues. The ends were cut back, 3 bases at V and 0 bases at J, with 19 bases in the middle. The germline CDR1 and CDR2 sequences are SGHRS and YFSETQ. CDR3 region: CASSYGAVGSASGNTIYF. CDR3 sequence (DNA): TGCGCCAGCAGCTATGGGGCCGTGGGCAGCGCCTCTGGAAACACCATATATTTT.

This chain joins TRBV18 and TRBJ1-1; no definite D call. Per the germline V gene, CDR1 is KGHSH and CDR2 is LQKENI. The CDR3 is made up of 13 amino acids. The CDR3 sequence is CAGSGRLGDEAFF. In nucleotides, the CDR3 is TGTGCAGGCAGCGGGCGACTTGGGGATGAAGCTTTCTTT.

This clone was seen once. The gene calls are TRBV27 and TRBJ2-2; no definite D call. V dropped 5 bases and J dropped 6 bases, with 10 bases sitting between them. CDR1 MNHEY and CDR2 SMNVEV come from the germline V gene (reference sequence). The CDR3 has 13 residues. The CDR3 nucleotides read TGTGCCAGCAGTCCAAGATTGGCCGGGGAGCTGTTTTTT. It encodes CASSPRLAGELFF.

CDR3 sequence reads: CASSSSVVSGNTIYF. CDR3 sequence (DNA): TGTGCCAGCAGTTCTTCTGTTGTCTCTGGAAACACCATATATTTT. The chain combines TRBV6-5 with TRBJ1-3; D remains ambiguous. V was pared by 4 bases and J by 0 bases, with 10 bases between. Looked up from germline, CDR1 is MNHEY and CDR2 is SVGAGI. CDR3 size: 15 residues.

The chain joins TRBV7-9 to TRBJ2-2; 10 nucleotides align to TRBD1. V lost 5 bases to trimming and J lost 1 base; unmatched junction nucleotides: 4. The CDR3 covers 16 residues. The germline gives CDR1 SEHNR, CDR2 FQNEAQ (reference sequence). CDR3 bases: TGTGCCAGCAGCCCAGGACAGGGGGTGAACACCGGGGAGCTGTTTTTT. It codes for CASSPGQGVNTGELFF. Full variable domain (rest looked up from reference TRBV7-9 and TRBJ2-2): DTGVSQNPRHKITKRGQNVTFRCDPISEHNRLYWYRQTLGQGPEFLTYFQNEAQLEKSRLLSDRFSAERPKGSFSTLEIQRTEQGDSAMYLCASSPGQGVNTGELFFGEGSRLTVL.

The chain joins TRBV6-1 to TRBJ1-1; D is unclear. CDR3 length: 13 residues. The ends were cut back, 0 bases at V and 5 bases at J, with 7 bases in the middle. Germline V gene data show CDR1 as MNHNS and CDR2 as SASEGT. The CDR3 sequence is CASSEALGTEAFF. The CDR3 bases are TGTGCCAGCAGTGAAGCGTTGGGGACTGAAGCTTTCTTT.

In this sample, this clone turned up a few times. In DNA, the CDR3 is TGTGTCAGAAGCTTCACCCTCAATGAGCAGTTCTTC. Protein product: CVRSFTLNEQFF. The chain links TRBV7-5 to TRBJ2-1. TRBV7-5 is designated a pseudogene. There are 12 residues in the CDR3.

The J gene is TRBJ2-1, the V gene TRBV19, with D unclear. V lost 4 bases to trimming and J lost 6 bases, with 10 bases between them. The CDR3 is made up of 13 amino acids. Germline CDR1 LNHDA, CDR2 SQIVND (reference sequence). CDR3 region: CASSTDVANEQFF. The CDR3 nucleotides are TGTGCCAGTAGTACCGACGTGGCCAATGAGCAGTTCTTC.

This clone was seen once. The chain recombines TRBV6-5 with TRBJ2-7; D is ambiguous. CDR3 length equals 14 residues. Germline V gives CDR1 MNHEY, CDR2 SVGAGI. V gave up 2 bases and J gave up 2 bases, with 10 bases separating them. In nucleotides, the CDR3 is TGTGCCAGCAGTTACGGGCGGCCCACCTACGAGCAGTACTTC. It codes for CASSYGRPTYEQYF.

The rearrangement uses TRBV6-5 and TRBJ2-5, with 10 bases identical to TRBD1. In germline, CDR1 is MNHEY, CDR2 SVGAGI. The CDR3 extends over 16 amino acids. The ends lost 0 bases at V and 4 bases at J; junction bases unmatched: 5. This chain's CDR3 is CASSYSGQGGRETQYF. DNA for the CDR3: TGTGCCAGCAGTTACTCAGGACAGGGGGGCAGAGAGACCCAGTACTTC.

This chain connects TRBV2 to TRBJ2-3; 8 bases line up with TRBD1. The CDR3 is 16 residues long. The V gene's germline CDR1 is SNHLY and CDR2 FYNNEI. The V segment lost 4 bases and the J segment 2 bases; nucleotides outside the gene matches: 8. The CDR3 DNA is TGTGCCAGCAGTGTCCTCCGGGACAGGTCCACAGATACGCAGTATTTT. Translated: CASSVLRDRSTDTQYF.

The V gene is TRBV5-1, the J gene TRBJ1-1; TRBD1 might be the D (5 bases). Trimming left V 2 bases short and J 1 base short, with 6 bases between. This CDR3 is built from 13 residues. Germline CDR1 is SGHRS and CDR2 is YFSETQ. CDR3 region: CASSFTGNTEAFF. In nucleotides, the CDR3 is TGCGCCAGCAGCTTCACAGGGAACACTGAAGCTTTCTTT.

The V gene is TRBV6-2 or TRBV6-3, the J gene TRBJ1-1; D unresolved. The germline CDR1 and CDR2 sequences are MNHEY and SVGEGT. This CDR3 has 13 amino acids. V gave up 2 bases and J gave up 11 bases, with 15 bases separating them. The CDR3 loop is CASSYRYPLSAFF. The CDR3 bases are TGTGCCAGCAGTTACAGGTATCCCCTGAGCGCTTTCTTT.

The V and J genes are TRBV11-2 and TRBJ1-4; 9 bases align to TRBD1. The CDR3 extends over 15 amino acids. From germline, CDR1 is SGHAT and CDR2 FQNNGV. V shed 1 base and J 4 bases; nucleotides not matched to a gene: 1. CDR3: CASSLGDRDNEKLFF. As DNA, the CDR3 is TGTGCCAGCAGCTTAGGGGACAGGGATAATGAAAAACTGTTTTTT.

This chain joins TRBV5-1 and TRBJ2-1; D might be TRBD1 (6 bases). Deletions cut 0 bases from V and 8 bases from J, with 18 bases between. The CDR3 sequence is 16 residues long. Germline CDR1 is SGHRS and CDR2 is YFSETQ. This chain's CDR3 is CASSLVGQIRIDEQFF. CDR3 sequence (DNA): TGCGCCAGCAGCTTGGTGGGACAAATCAGGATCGATGAGCAGTTCTTC.

The chain recombines TRBV20-1 with TRBJ2-5; 10 bases are shared with TRBD1. Germline lookup yields CDR1 DFQATT and CDR2 SNEGSKA (reference sequence). The CDR3 has 14 residues. The J segment lost 5 bases and the V segment lost 3 bases, leaving 6 bases of the junction unmatched. The CDR3 coding sequence is TGCAGTGCTAGTCCGGGACAGGGGATGGAGACCCAGTACTTC. Translated: CSASPGQGMETQYF.

The V gene is TRBV29-1, the J gene TRBJ1-2; no clear D gene. The CDR3 is 12 residues long. CDR1 is SQVTM and CDR2 is ANQGSEA in the germline V gene. The V gene lost 1 base and the J gene lost 7 bases, with 10 bases spanning the gap. For the CDR3, the DNA is TGCAGCGTTGAAGGGCAGAGTGTTGGCTACACCTTC. Translation gives CSVEGQSVGYTF.

This sequence joins TRBV18 and TRBJ2-3; no firm D call. CDR3 length equals 13 residues. Germline assignment: CDR1 KGHSH and CDR2 LQKENI. The V end was cut by 1 base, the J end by 1 base, with 3 bases between. Written as DNA, the CDR3 is TGTGCCAGCTCACCACAGCGCACAGATACGCAGTATTTT. Its protein is CASSPQRTDTQYF. Full variable domain (outside the CDR3, taken from reference TRBV18 and TRBJ2-3): NAGVMQNPRHLVRRRGQEARLRCSPMKGHSHVYWYRQLPEEGLKFMVYLQKENIIDESGMPKERFSAEFPKEGPSILRIQQVVRGDSAAYFCASSPQRTDTQYFGPGTRLTVL.

The genes are TRBV19 and TRBJ2-7, with 9 bases that match TRBD1. Germline CDR1 is LNHDA and CDR2 is SQIVND (reference sequence). Trimming cost V 4 bases and J 6 bases; bases outside gene matches: 4. The CDR3 spans 13 residues. The CDR3 DNA sequence: TGTGCCAGTAGTACCATGGACAGGGGCGAGCAGTACTTC. Translated, it gives CASSTMDRGEQYF.

The chain combines TRBV29-1 with TRBJ2-5, with D possibly being TRBD2 (5 bases). The germline CDR1 and CDR2 sequences are SQVTM and ANQGSEA. The CDR3 contains 12 residues. Trimming took 5 bases from V and 5 from J, leaving 12 bases between them. CDR3: CSVRLAQETQYF. CDR3 coding DNA: TGCAGCGTTCGGCTAGCACAGGAGACCCAGTACTTC. Supplemented by reference TRBV29-1 and TRBJ2-5, the full variable domain reads SAVISQKPSRDICQRGTSLTIQCQVDSQVTMMFWYRQQPGQSLTLIATANQGSEATYESGFVIDKFPISRPNLTFSTLTVSNMSPEDSSIYLCSVRLAQETQYFGPGTRLLVL.

The chain has TRBV5-4 and TRBJ2-7; 12 bases fit TRBD1. The CDR3 covers 14 residues. Germline lookup yields CDR1 SGHNT and CDR2 YYREEE (reference sequence). Losses at the gene ends were 4 bases for V and 5 bases for J; bases not matched to a gene: 4. The CDR3 region is CASSLRDRGHEQYF. The CDR3 DNA sequence: TGTGCCAGCAGCCTCCGGGACAGGGGGCACGAGCAGTACTTC. Full variable domain (missing parts from reference TRBV5-4 and TRBJ2-7): ETGVTQSPTHLIKTRGQQVTLRCSSQSGHNTVSWYQQALGQGPQFIFQYYREEENGRGNFPPRFSGLQFPNYSSELNVNALELDDSALYLCASSLRDRGHEQYFGPGTRLTVT.

Points on this clone: The sample carries other DNA sequences with the same CDR3. This chain joins TRBV9 and TRBJ2-1; no definite D call. The CDR3 is made up of 14 amino acids. The germline V gene has CDR1 SGDLS and CDR2 YYNGEE. Trimming stripped 2 bases from V and 0 bases from J, with 6 bases between. CDR3 amino acids: CASSVDGSYNEQFF. As DNA, the CDR3 is TGTGCCAGCAGCGTGGATGGCTCCTACAATGAGCAGTTCTTC.

V gene TRBV5-8 combines with J gene TRBJ1-2; D is unresolved. Trimming removed 0 bases from V and 7 bases from J, with 4 bases in between. The germline V gene has CDR1 SGHTS and CDR2 YDEGEE. The CDR3 loop spans 11 amino acids. The CDR3 protein is CASSLVAGYTF. The CDR3 nucleotides read TGTGCCAGCAGCTTGGTGGCTGGCTACACCTTC.

The chain couples TRBV7-9 to TRBJ1-1, with TRBD1 matching over 7 bases. V lost 5 bases to trimming and J lost 0 bases; unmatched junction nucleotides: 9. CDR1 and CDR2 (germline): SEHNR, FQNEAQ (reference sequence). This CDR3 is 16 amino acids long. Here the CDR3 reads CASSPRRDSMNTEAFF. The CDR3 DNA sequence: TGTGCCAGCAGCCCTAGGCGGGACAGTATGAACACTGAAGCTTTCTTT.

This chain uses TRBV6-5 with TRBJ1-4; weak D call: TRBD1 (5 bases). CDR3 length equals 16 residues. V dropped 0 bases and J dropped 3 bases, with 11 bases sitting between them. Germline V gene sequence: CDR1 MNHEY, CDR2 SVGAGI. CDR3 sequence: CASSYSEGPSNEKLFF. In DNA, the CDR3 is TGTGCCAGCAGTTACTCGGAGGGGCCTTCTAATGAAAAACTGTTTTTT.